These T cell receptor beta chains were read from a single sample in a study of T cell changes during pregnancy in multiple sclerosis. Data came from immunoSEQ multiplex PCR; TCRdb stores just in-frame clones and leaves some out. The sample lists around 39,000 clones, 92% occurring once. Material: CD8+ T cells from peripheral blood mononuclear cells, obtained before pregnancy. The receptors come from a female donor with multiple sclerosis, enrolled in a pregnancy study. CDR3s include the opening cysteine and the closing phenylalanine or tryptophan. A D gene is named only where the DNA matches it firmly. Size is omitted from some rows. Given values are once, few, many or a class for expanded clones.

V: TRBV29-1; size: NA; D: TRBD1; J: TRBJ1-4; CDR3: CSVGTGEGKLFF; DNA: TGCAGCGTCGGGACAGGGGAAGGAAAACTGTTTTTT
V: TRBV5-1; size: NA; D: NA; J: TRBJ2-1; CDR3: CASSMELSYNEQFF; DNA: TGCGCCAGCAGCATGGAGCTTTCCTACAATGAGCAGTTCTTC
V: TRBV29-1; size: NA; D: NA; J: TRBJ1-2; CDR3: CSVRTGGYTF; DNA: TGCAGCGTTCGGACGGGGGGCTACACCTTC
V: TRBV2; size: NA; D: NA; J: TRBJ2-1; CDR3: CASSEGPVLSYNEQFF; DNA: TGTGCCAGCAGTGAAGGCCCTGTACTCTCCTACAATGAGCAGTTCTTC
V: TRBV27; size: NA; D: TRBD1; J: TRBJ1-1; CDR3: CASSQTGTMNTEAFF; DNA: TGTGCCAGCAGTCAGACAGGGACCATGAACACTGAAGCTTTCTTT
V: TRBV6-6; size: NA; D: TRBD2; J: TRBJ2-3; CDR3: CASSSVLAGTDTQYF; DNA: TGTGCCAGCAGCTCAGTACTAGCGGGCACAGATACGCAGTATTTT
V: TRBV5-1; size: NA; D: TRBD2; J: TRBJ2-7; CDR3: CASSLGTSGVYEQYF; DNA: TGCGCCAGCAGCTTAGGGACTAGCGGGGTTTACGAGCAGTACTTC
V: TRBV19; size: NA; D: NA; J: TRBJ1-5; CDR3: CASSILSQENQPQHF; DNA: TGTGCCAGTAGTATCCTTTCCCAGGAAAATCAGCCCCAGCATTTT
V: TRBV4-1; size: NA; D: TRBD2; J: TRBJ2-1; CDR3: CASSPPSGSLDEQFF; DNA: TGCGCCAGCAGCCCCCCCAGCGGGAGTCTAGATGAGCAGTTCTTC
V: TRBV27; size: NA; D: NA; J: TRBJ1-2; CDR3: CASSPSVGVRYGYTF; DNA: TGTGCCAGCAGTCCCTCGGTAGGGGTAAGGTATGGCTACACCTTC
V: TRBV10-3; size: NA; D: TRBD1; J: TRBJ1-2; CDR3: CAISQPDRAPANYGYTF; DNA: TGTGCCATCAGTCAACCGGACAGGGCCCCGGCTAACTATGGCTACACCTTC
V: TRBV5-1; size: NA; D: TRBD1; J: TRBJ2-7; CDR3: CASSLVMTGFLDEQYF; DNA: TGCGCCAGCAGCTTGGTTATGACAGGGTTCCTGGACGAGCAGTACTTC
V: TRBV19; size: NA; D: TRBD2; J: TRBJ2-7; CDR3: CASSMKGRLADDEQYF; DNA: TGTGCCAGTAGTATGAAGGGGAGACTAGCGGATGACGAGCAGTACTTC
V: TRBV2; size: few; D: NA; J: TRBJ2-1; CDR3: CASSEFDRSYNEQFF; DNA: TGTGCCAGCAGTGAATTTGACAGGTCCTACAATGAGCAGTTCTTC
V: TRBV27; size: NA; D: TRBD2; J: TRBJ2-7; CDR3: CASSLDGLAGEQYF; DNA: TGTGCCAGCAGTTTGGATGGACTAGCGGGCGAGCAGTACTTC
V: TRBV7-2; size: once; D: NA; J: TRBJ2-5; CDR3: CASSLAVDYRGGETQYF; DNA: TGTGCCAGCAGCTTAGCGGTTGACTACAGGGGAGGAGAGACCCAGTACTTC
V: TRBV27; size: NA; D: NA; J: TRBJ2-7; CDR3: CASSLSVSYEQYF; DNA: TGTGCCAGCAGTTTAAGCGTCTCCTACGAGCAGTACTTC
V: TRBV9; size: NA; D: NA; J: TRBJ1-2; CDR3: CASSVGASNYGYTF; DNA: TGTGCCAGCAGCGTAGGAGCGTCTAATTATGGCTACACCTTC
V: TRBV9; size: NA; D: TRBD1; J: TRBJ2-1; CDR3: CASSGRDSPNEQFF; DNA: TGTGCCAGCAGCGGAAGGGACAGCCCCAATGAGCAGTTCTTC
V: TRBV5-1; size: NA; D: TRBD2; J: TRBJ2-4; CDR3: CASSRGLAGGPAKNIQYF; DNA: TGCGCCAGCAGCAGGGGACTAGCGGGGGGGCCGGCCAAAAACATTCAGTACTTC
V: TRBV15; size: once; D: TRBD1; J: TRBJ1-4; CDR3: CATRTGSNEKLFF; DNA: TGTGCCACTCGGACAGGCTCTAATGAAAAACTGTTTTTT
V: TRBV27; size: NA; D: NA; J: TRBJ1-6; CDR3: CASSLGGRSYNSPLHF; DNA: TGTGCCAGCAGTTTAGGGGGCCGCTCCTATAATTCACCCCTCCACTTT
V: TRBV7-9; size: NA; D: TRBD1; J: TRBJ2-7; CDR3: CASSTNEGQGAGEQYF; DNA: TGTGCCAGCAGCACCAATGAGGGGCAGGGGGCCGGCGAGCAGTACTTC
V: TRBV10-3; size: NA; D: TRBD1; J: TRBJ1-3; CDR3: CAIRTGTGTGNTIYF; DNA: TGTGCCATCAGGACCGGGACAGGGACTGGAAACACCATATATTTT
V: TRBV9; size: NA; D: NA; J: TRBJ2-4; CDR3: CASSPELKKNIQYF; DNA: TGTGCCAGCAGCCCTGAGTTGAAGAAAAACATTCAGTACTTC
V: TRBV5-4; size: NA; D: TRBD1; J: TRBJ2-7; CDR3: CASSRDRGYEQYF; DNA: TGTGCCAGCAGCCGGGACAGGGGGTACGAGCAGTACTTC
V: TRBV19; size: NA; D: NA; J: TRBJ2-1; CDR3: CASSLKAWGLGSYNEQFF; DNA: TGTGCCAGTAGTCTAAAGGCGTGGGGGCTCGGGTCCTACAATGAGCAGTTCTTC
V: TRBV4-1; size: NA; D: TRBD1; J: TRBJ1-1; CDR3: CASSQGTGEMNTEAFF; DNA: TGCGCCAGCAGCCAGGGGACAGGGGAAATGAACACTGAAGCTTTCTTT
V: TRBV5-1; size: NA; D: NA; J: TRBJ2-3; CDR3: CASSLGSWVRTDTQYF; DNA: TGCGCCAGCAGCTTGGGGAGTTGGGTCAGAACAGATACGCAGTATTTT
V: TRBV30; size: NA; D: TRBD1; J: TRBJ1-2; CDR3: CAWGQGANYGYTF; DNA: TGTGCCTGGGGACAGGGAGCTAACTATGGCTACACCTTC
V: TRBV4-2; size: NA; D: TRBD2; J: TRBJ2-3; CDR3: CASSQVLAGGADTQYF; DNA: TGTGCCAGCAGCCAAGTACTGGCGGGGGGGGCAGATACGCAGTATTTT
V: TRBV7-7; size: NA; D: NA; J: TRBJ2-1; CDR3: CASSLDQYNEQFF; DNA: TGTGCCAGCAGCTTAGACCAGTACAATGAGCAGTTCTTC
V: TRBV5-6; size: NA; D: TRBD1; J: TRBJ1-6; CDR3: CASSRDRVNSPLHF; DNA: TGTGCCAGCAGCCGGGACAGGGTGAATTCACCCCTCCACTTT
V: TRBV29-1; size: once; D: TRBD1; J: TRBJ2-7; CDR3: CSVELTRTGASYEQYF; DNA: TGCAGCGTCGAGCTCACAAGGACAGGGGCCTCCTACGAGCAGTACTTC
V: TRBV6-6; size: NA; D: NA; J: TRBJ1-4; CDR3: CASSYPKRGSNEKLFF; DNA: TGTGCCAGCAGTTACCCGAAACGGGGGTCAAATGAAAAACTGTTTTTT
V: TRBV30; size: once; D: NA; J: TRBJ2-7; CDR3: CAWSVGAQEQYF; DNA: TGTGCCTGGAGTGTGGGGGCGCAAGAGCAGTACTTC
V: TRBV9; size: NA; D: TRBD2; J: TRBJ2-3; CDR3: CASTPAGGADTQYF; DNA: TGTGCCAGCACCCCGGCGGGGGGGGCAGATACGCAGTATTTT
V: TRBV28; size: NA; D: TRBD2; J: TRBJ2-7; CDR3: CASSPGGVREQYF; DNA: TGTGCCAGCAGCCCCGGGGGGGTTAGAGAGCAGTACTTC
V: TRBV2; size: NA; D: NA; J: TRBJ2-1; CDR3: CASHPRHNEQFF; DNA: TGTGCCAGCCACCCTAGACACAATGAGCAGTTCTTC
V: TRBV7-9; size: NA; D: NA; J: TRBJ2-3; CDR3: CASSATRLSTDTQYF; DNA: TGTGCCAGCAGCGCAACCCGACTAAGCACAGATACGCAGTATTTT
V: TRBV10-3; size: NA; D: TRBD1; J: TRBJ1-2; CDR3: CAISSTLGTGGRYTF; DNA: TGTGCCATCAGTTCTACCCTCGGGACAGGGGGCCGCTACACCTTC